This T cell receptor (beta chain) comes out of a study of a mutant IDH1 vaccine in newly diagnosed glioma. Turning to the study itself: The therapy given earlier, which was standard therapy, consisted of radiotherapy, temozolomide, or both, and most of the patients received both. Points from the study as a whole: Vaccination induced immune responses in roughly 93% of patients.

On this clone: What it binds is not known.

The time point was: baseline, week 1 (first vaccination visit). The treatment here: pre-vaccination baseline after standard-of-care therapy. The V segment lost 5 bases and the J segment 0 bases; nucleotides outside the gene matches: 7. The CDR3 loop spans 14 amino acids. CDR1 and CDR2 (germline): SQVTM, ANQGSEA. Assay used: immunoSEQ multiplex PCR; TCRdb lists only in-frame clones, some missing. The sample holds 85,000 to 100,000 clones, just under 80% seen once. Sequenced material: PBMCs, taken from a glioma patient treated with radiotherapy, temozolomide or both. The chain is built from TRBV29-1 and TRBJ2-7; 7 nucleotides match TRBD1. The clonotype comes from a man aged 35-49 years with glioma. CDR3 protein: CSVRRGTASYEQYF. In nucleotides, the CDR3 is TGCAGCGTTCGAAGGGGGACAGCCTCCTACGAGCAGTACTTC.